This is a list of T cell receptor beta chains from one sample in a study of T-cell memory formation after mild COVID-19. TCRdb analysed the 5' RACE reads with MiXCR anew, one entry per CDR3 protein. The repertoire holds roughly 320,000 distinct CDR3 sequences, with 25% to 30% as singletons. The sequencing sample was made of PBMCs or a T cell subset sorted from them (not recorded which). The receptors come from an adult woman who had mild COVID-19 (a few samples of this study predate the infection). Cell type and time point are not known. Both conserved end residues are part of each CDR3. A D gene is named only where the DNA matches it firmly. Part of the rows lack a size; the others show once, few, many or a class for expanded clones.

j_gene,abundance,len,d_gene,v_gene,CDR3nt,CDR3aa
TRBJ2-5,.,11,.,TRBV24-1,TGTGCCACCAGTGATCCCGGGACCGAGGACTTC,CATSDPGTEDF
TRBJ2-1,.,13,TRBD2,TRBV28,TGTGCCATCCCGGGACTAGCGGGAAACGAGCAGTTCTTC,CAIPGLAGNEQFF
TRBJ1-1,.,13,TRBD1,TRBV5-1,TGCGCCAGCAGCTTGAGTACAGGGGCTGAAGCTTTCTTT,CASSLSTGAEAFF
TRBJ2-7,few,17,TRBD1,TRBV15,TGTGCCACCAGCAGAGATCCTCGGACAGGGTGGACCTACGAGCAGTACTTC,CATSRDPRTGWTYEQYF
TRBJ2-7,few,13,.,TRBV29-1,TGCAGCGTTGAAGACCGGACGGGTTACGAGCAGTACTTC,CSVEDRTGYEQYF
TRBJ2-1,few,14,TRBD1,TRBV5-6,TGTGCCAGCGGGTGGGGACAGGGCGACAATGAGCAGTTCTTC,CASGWGQGDNEQFF
TRBJ2-3,.,15,.,TRBV4-2,TGTGCCAGCAGCCAAGAATGGAGTTTTACAGATACGCAGTATTTT,CASSQEWSFTDTQYF
TRBJ2-5,.,15,TRBD2,TRBV12-3/TRBV12-4,TGTGCCAGCGAGTCACGACTAGCGGGGGCCCGGGGCCAGTACTTC,CASESRLAGARGQYF
TRBJ2-2,few,14,.,TRBV5-1,TGCGCCAGCAGCATGGACAGTGGTACCGGGGAGCTGTTTTTT,CASSMDSGTGELFF
TRBJ1-2,.,14,.,TRBV12-3/TRBV12-4,TGTGCCAGCAGTTTCACGGGGGCGGCGGTTGGCTACACCTTC,CASSFTGAAVGYTF
TRBJ1-1,.,16,.,TRBV7-2,TGTGCCAGCAGCAAGACCCGGGGGGGCATGAACACTGAAGCTTTCTTT,CASSKTRGGMNTEAFF
TRBJ2-7,.,14,.,TRBV28,TGTGCCAGCAGTTTACGCCGCCCGGGCTACGAGCAGTACTTC,CASSLRRPGYEQYF
TRBJ2-1,many,15,TRBD2,TRBV7-8,TGTGCCAGCAGCTCTAGCGGGGGGCTCTACAATGAGCAGTTCTTC,CASSSSGGLYNEQFF
TRBJ2-7,few,17,.,TRBV5-1,TGCGCCAGCAGCTTGGTTTCGGCAGGCTCACTACCCTACGAGCAGTACTTC,CASSLVSAGSLPYEQYF
TRBJ2-7,.,14,.,TRBV7-2,TGTGCCAGCAGCCATATAGACAGGTCCTACGAGCAGTACTTC,CASSHIDRSYEQYF
TRBJ1-5,.,15,.,TRBV6-5,TGTGCCAGCAGTTACTCAGGGACTAGCAATCAGCCCCAGCATTTT,CASSYSGTSNQPQHF
TRBJ2-7,.,15,TRBD2,TRBV20-1,TGCAGTGCTTCCCAACTAGCGGGAGATGGCTACGAGCAGTACTTC,CSASQLAGDGYEQYF
TRBJ2-5,.,15,.,TRBV6-5,TGTGCCAGCAGACGCCTTAGACAGGTCGTGGAGACCCAGTACTTC,CASRRLRQVVETQYF
TRBJ2-7,.,15,.,TRBV14,TGTGCCAGCAGCCAAGGGGCAGGGCGTTCCTACGAGCAGTACTTC,CASSQGAGRSYEQYF
TRBJ2-3,.,14,.,TRBV6-2/TRBV6-3,TGTGCCAGCAGTTACCCGAGAGAAATTGATACGCAGTATTTT,CASSYPREIDTQYF
TRBJ2-7,.,13,.,TRBV3-1,TGTGCCAGCAGCCGATCACCGCCGACCGAGCAGTACTTC,CASSRSPPTEQYF
TRBJ2-7,few,13,.,TRBV5-1,TGCGCCAGCAGCTTGTCGTCTAACTACGAGCAGTACTTC,CASSLSSNYEQYF
TRBJ2-5,few,14,.,TRBV7-9,TGTGCCAGCAGCTTAATTGAGACTAAAGAGACCCAGTACTTC,CASSLIETKETQYF
TRBJ2-7,many,14,TRBD1,TRBV4-1,TGTGCCAGCAGCCAAGGACAGGGCTCCTACGAGCAGTACTTC,CASSQGQGSYEQYF
TRBJ2-7,.,15,.,TRBV11-3,TGTGCCAGCAGCTTAGATCCGGGGATCCAACGCGAGCAGTACTTC,CASSLDPGIQREQYF
TRBJ2-3,.,14,TRBD1,TRBV7-2,TGTGCCAGCAGCCCACCCCCGACAGGGGGCGCGCAGTATTTT,CASSPPPTGGAQYF
TRBJ1-2,.,14,.,TRBV4-2,TGTGCCAGCAGCCAAGGGGGAGGAGATTATGGCTACACCTTC,CASSQGGGDYGYTF
TRBJ1-1,.,13,.,TRBV7-2,TGTGCCAGCAGCTCCCGGACCGGGACTGAAGCTTTCTTT,CASSSRTGTEAFF
TRBJ2-7,few,13,.,TRBV6-5,TGTGCCAGCAGTTACCGGACAGACTACGAGCAGTACTTC,CASSYRTDYEQYF
TRBJ1-1,once,16,TRBD1,TRBV5-1,TGCGCCAGCAGCCCCGGGACAGGGAAAGTGAACACTGAAGCTTTCTTT,CASSPGTGKVNTEAFF
TRBJ2-2,few,14,.,TRBV5-1,TGCGCCAGCAGCTTGGGACAGGCAACCGGGGAGCTGTTTTTT,CASSLGQATGELFF
TRBJ2-3,few,15,.,TRBV7-2,TGTGCCAGCAGCTTAGAAGGGTTTAACACAGATACGCAGTATTTT,CASSLEGFNTDTQYF
TRBJ1-2,.,13,.,TRBV29-1,TGCAGCGGTACTAAGGGCTTTAACTATGGCTACACCTTC,CSGTKGFNYGYTF
TRBJ1-2,.,16,.,TRBV4-2,TGTGCCAGCAGCCCCGACCAAGGGTCGGGCCATCGGGGCTACACCTTC,CASSPDQGSGHRGYTF
TRBJ2-1,few,17,TRBD2,TRBV5-1,TGCGCCAGCAGCTTGGATTCTAGCGGAGTCCAATACAATGAGCAGTTCTTC,CASSLDSSGVQYNEQFF
TRBJ2-1,.,15,TRBD2,TRBV25-1,TGTGCCAGCAGTGTGAGCGGGGGGGCGTACAATGAGCAGTTCTTC,CASSVSGGAYNEQFF
TRBJ2-1,few,18,TRBD2,TRBV7-9,TGTGCCAGCAGCCAACCATTAAGCAGGACTAGCGGATACAATGAGCAGTTCTTC,CASSQPLSRTSGYNEQFF
TRBJ1-4,.,14,.,TRBV6-2/TRBV6-3,TGTGCCAGCAGTTACGGGAGTTCGTTAGAAAAACTGTTTTTT,CASSYGSSLEKLFF
TRBJ2-7,.,14,.,TRBV24-1,TGTGCCACCAGTGGCGGATCGGATTACTACGAGCAGTACTTC,CATSGGSDYYEQYF
TRBJ2-7,few,15,.,TRBV5-1,TGCGCCAGCAGCTTGGAGGCCTTCCTGACTGGGGAGCAGTACTTC,CASSLEAFLTGEQYF
TRBJ2-7,few,15,TRBD2,TRBV7-2,TGTGCCAGCAGCTTCGGACTAGCGGGCGCCTACGAGCAGTACTTC,CASSFGLAGAYEQYF
TRBJ1-2,.,15,TRBD1,TRBV18,TGTGCCAGCTCACAACAGGGGGCAGAGGACTATGGCTACACCTTC,CASSQQGAEDYGYTF
TRBJ2-3,few,14,.,TRBV24-1,TGTGCCACCAGTGACCCGGGAAGACTAGATACGCAGTATTTT,CATSDPGRLDTQYF
TRBJ2-1,few,13,TRBD2,TRBV7-2,TGTGCCAGCAGCGCGGGGGGGTCTCGTTCTCAGTTCTTC,CASSAGGSRSQFF
TRBJ1-5,.,13,.,TRBV29-1,TGCAGCGTTGGTGGCGGTTCCGGACAGCCCCAGCATTTT,CSVGGGSGQPQHF
TRBJ2-5,.,16,.,TRBV5-1,TGCGCCAGCAGCTTCACCAACTCCGGGGGGCTCAAGACCCAGTACTTC,CASSFTNSGGLKTQYF
TRBJ1-6,.,16,TRBD1,TRBV4-1,TGCGCCAGCAGCCATGGTTCAGGGGACAGGGATTCACCCCTCCACTTT,CASSHGSGDRDSPLHF
TRBJ1-4,few,18,TRBD1,TRBV7-8,TGTGCCAGCAGGGTGGACAGGGCCCTTCGGGCAACTAATGAAAAACTGTTTTTT,CASRVDRALRATNEKLFF
TRBJ2-6,.,18,TRBD1,TRBV27,TGTGCCAGCAGCTCTGGGACAGGTGGGTTCTCTGGGGCCAACGTCCTGACTTTC,CASSSGTGGFSGANVLTF
TRBJ1-2,.,14,TRBD1,TRBV10-3,TGTGCCATCAGTGTGGGGACAGGGGGCTATGGCTACACCTTC,CAISVGTGGYGYTF
TRBJ2-7,.,15,.,TRBV10-3,TGTGCCATCAACCCAGGGGGGGGTCCTTCCTACGAGCAGTACTTC,CAINPGGGPSYEQYF
TRBJ2-2,many,15,TRBD2,TRBV2,TGTGCCAGCAGGGGAAGCGGGGGGCCCTCCCGGGAGCTGTTTTTT,CASRGSGGPSRELFF
TRBJ2-3,few,14,.,TRBV7-2,TGTGCCAGCAGCCCAGGAACTAGTGCAGATACGCAGTATTTT,CASSPGTSADTQYF
TRBJ1-1,.,14,TRBD1,TRBV6-6,TGTGCCAGCAGTCCACAGGGGGTGGTCGCTGAAGCTTTCTTT,CASSPQGVVAEAFF
TRBJ2-7,.,14,.,TRBV5-1,TGCGCCAGCAGCTTGGAGGGCGTCTGGCACGAGCAGTACTTC,CASSLEGVWHEQYF
TRBJ2-2,.,15,.,TRBV4-1,TGCGCCAGCAGCTCCCGCGGGGGCGGGACCGGGGAGCTGTTTTTT,CASSSRGGGTGELFF
TRBJ2-3,many,17,.,TRBV5-6,TGTGCCAGCAGCTTGGCCCACCGGTTCACCGGCACAGATACGCAGTATTTT,CASSLAHRFTGTDTQYF
TRBJ2-1,.,13,TRBD2,TRBV29-1,TGCAGCGTCACTAGCGGGGGGGCAGTTGAGCAGTTCTTC,CSVTSGGAVEQFF
TRBJ2-2,.,16,.,TRBV28,TGTGCCAGCAGAGACGCCACAGGGAGAAGGACCGGGGAGCTGTTTTTT,CASRDATGRRTGELFF